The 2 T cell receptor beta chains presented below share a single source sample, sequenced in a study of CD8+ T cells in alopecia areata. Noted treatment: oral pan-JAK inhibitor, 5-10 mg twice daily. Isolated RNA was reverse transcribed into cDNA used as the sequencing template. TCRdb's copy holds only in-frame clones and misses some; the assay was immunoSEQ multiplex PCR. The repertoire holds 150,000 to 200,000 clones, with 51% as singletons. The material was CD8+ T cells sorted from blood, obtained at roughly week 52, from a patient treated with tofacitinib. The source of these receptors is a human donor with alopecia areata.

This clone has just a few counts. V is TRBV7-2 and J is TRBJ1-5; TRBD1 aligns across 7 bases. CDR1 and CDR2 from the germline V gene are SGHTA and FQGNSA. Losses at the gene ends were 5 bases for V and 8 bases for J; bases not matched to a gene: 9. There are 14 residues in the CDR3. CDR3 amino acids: CASSLNRGREPQHF. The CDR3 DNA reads TGTGCCAGCAGCCTGAACAGGGGTAGGGAGCCCCAGCATTTT.

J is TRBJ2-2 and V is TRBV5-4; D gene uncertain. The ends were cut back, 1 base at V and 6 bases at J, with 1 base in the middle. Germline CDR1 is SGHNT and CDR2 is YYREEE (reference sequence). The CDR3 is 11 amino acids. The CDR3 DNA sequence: TGTGCCAGCAGCTTGTCCGGGGAGCTGTTTTTT. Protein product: CASSLSGELFF.